This is a list of T cell receptor beta chains from one sample in a study of PD-1 blockade in classical Hodgkin lymphoma. The repertoire was sequenced with immunoSEQ multiplex PCR; TCRdb's copy has only in-frame clones and lacks some. The sample shows approximately 20,000 clones, over 80% of them seen only once. This specimen consisted of CD4+ T cells from blood, obtained before the fourth cycle of nivolumab. The receptors shown here come from a human donor with classical Hodgkin lymphoma. Both conserved end residues are part of each CDR3. The D gene is left open where the match is weak. Size is stated for part of the rows, as once, few or many counts, or as a class when the clone is expanded.

j_call: TRBJ2-5; v_call: TRBV27; d_call: -; clone_size: -; cdr3_aa: CASSFMAGQETQYF; cdr3_nt: TGTGCCAGCAGTTTTATGGCAGGGCAAGAGACCCAGTACTTC
j_call: TRBJ2-6; v_call: TRBV7-9; d_call: -; clone_size: -; cdr3_aa: CASSLAGAASGANVLTF; cdr3_nt: TGTGCCAGCAGCTTAGCAGGGGCGGCCTCTGGGGCCAACGTCCTGACTTTC
j_call: TRBJ2-3; v_call: TRBV6-1; d_call: TRBD2; clone_size: few; cdr3_aa: CASKLAEATDTQYF; cdr3_nt: TGTGCCAGCAAACTAGCGGAAGCGACAGATACGCAGTATTTT
j_call: TRBJ1-2; v_call: TRBV5-8; d_call: -; clone_size: -; cdr3_aa: CASSLVFANGYTF; cdr3_nt: TGTGCCAGCAGCTTGGTCTTCGCCAACGGCTACACCTTC
j_call: TRBJ1-3; v_call: TRBV7-2; d_call: -; clone_size: -; cdr3_aa: CASSFNTGFSGNTIYF; cdr3_nt: TGTGCCAGCAGCTTTAATACAGGGTTCTCTGGAAACACCATATATTTT
j_call: TRBJ1-5; v_call: TRBV18; d_call: -; clone_size: -; cdr3_aa: CASSRGEGGQPQHF; cdr3_nt: TGTGCCAGCTCAAGGGGGGAGGGAGGGCAGCCCCAGCATTTT
j_call: TRBJ1-4; v_call: TRBV18; d_call: -; clone_size: -; cdr3_aa: CASSQDSNEKLFF; cdr3_nt: TGTGCCAGCTCACAGGACAGTAATGAAAAACTGTTTTTT
j_call: TRBJ2-3; v_call: TRBV10-3; d_call: -; clone_size: once; cdr3_aa: CATLGRAGRTDTQYF; cdr3_nt: TGTGCCACCCTTGGGCGGGCGGGACGGACAGATACGCAGTATTTT
j_call: TRBJ2-2; v_call: TRBV6-5; d_call: -; clone_size: -; cdr3_aa: CASSFNRDTGELFF; cdr3_nt: TGTGCCAGCAGTTTCAACAGGGACACCGGGGAGCTGTTTTTT
j_call: TRBJ1-5; v_call: TRBV19; d_call: -; clone_size: -; cdr3_aa: CASSARPGSNQPQHF; cdr3_nt: TGTGCCAGTAGTGCCCGGCCTGGAAGCAATCAGCCCCAGCATTTT
j_call: TRBJ2-3; v_call: TRBV4-2; d_call: -; clone_size: -; cdr3_aa: CASSQEGDTQYF; cdr3_nt: TGTGCCAGCAGCCAAGAGGGGGATACGCAGTATTTT
j_call: TRBJ1-1; v_call: TRBV5-1; d_call: -; clone_size: -; cdr3_aa: CASSLGGPTEAFF; cdr3_nt: TGCGCCAGCAGCTTGGGCGGGCCCACTGAAGCTTTCTTT
j_call: TRBJ1-5; v_call: TRBV6-5; d_call: -; clone_size: -; cdr3_aa: CASSSQGYSNQPQHF; cdr3_nt: TGTGCCAGCAGCTCACAGGGTTATAGCAATCAGCCCCAGCATTTT
j_call: TRBJ2-3; v_call: TRBV18; d_call: TRBD2; clone_size: -; cdr3_aa: CASSPQGGNADTQYF; cdr3_nt: TGTGCCAGCTCACCACAGGGAGGGAACGCAGATACGCAGTATTTT
j_call: TRBJ2-7; v_call: TRBV6-1; d_call: -; clone_size: -; cdr3_aa: CASSGSVPTTPYEQYF; cdr3_nt: TGTGCCAGCAGTGGGTCTGTGCCTACGACCCCTTACGAGCAGTACTTC
j_call: TRBJ1-1; v_call: TRBV5-1; d_call: TRBD1; clone_size: -; cdr3_aa: CASSIWTGEGSEAFF; cdr3_nt: TGCGCCAGCAGCATCTGGACAGGGGAGGGGTCTGAAGCTTTCTTT
j_call: TRBJ2-2; v_call: TRBV7-9; d_call: TRBD2; clone_size: -; cdr3_aa: CASSRTSGNTGELFF; cdr3_nt: TGTGCCAGCAGCCGGACTAGCGGGAACACCGGGGAGCTGTTTTTT
j_call: TRBJ1-1; v_call: TRBV19; d_call: -; clone_size: -; cdr3_aa: CASSIWVGTEAFF; cdr3_nt: TGTGCCAGTAGTATTTGGGTAGGCACTGAAGCTTTCTTT